This TCR beta chain appears in the sequencing data of a study of molecular identifiers for immune sequencing clone quantification. Source material for naive CD8 libraries was roughly 20,000 to 1,100,000 sorted cells, with 10%, 30% or 50% RNA. Sorting isolated naive CD8 T cells as CD8+CD4-CCR7+CD45RA+ events. Preparation methods for the bulk TCR libraries were those previously described, with listed TCR primers. TCRdb fed the PCR reads into MiXCR, producing one record per CDR3 protein. The sample lists 550,000 to 750,000 distinct CDR3 sequences, just under 20% occurring once. The study's findings and limits: Clonotypes topping 20 RNA copies carried over 97% of effector molecules but under 1% of naive ones.

Germline lookup yields CDR1 MNHEY and CDR2 SVGEGT. CDR3 length equals 15 residues. V shed 6 bases and J shed 3 bases, with 17 bases lying between them. This clonotype occurred a few times. Its target is not known. J is TRBJ1-1 and V is TRBV6-2 or TRBV6-3; no clear D gene. The receptor comes from a human donor in good health. Some libraries in this study had Jurkat cell RNA spiked in. The source material was naive CD8+ T cells from blood, with Jurkat cell RNA spiked in. This sample's subset: FACS-sorted CD8+CD4-CCR7+CD45RA+ naive T cells. The DNA for the CDR3 is TGTGCCAGCAGATTCATCATTAACCCCTACACTGAAGCTTTCTTT. Translated: CASRFIINPYTEAFF.